This TCR beta chain is from a study of cytomegalovirus exposure and HLA in healthy donors. Sequencing used immunoSEQ multiplex PCR; TCRdb keeps in-frame clones, though not all of them. The data show hundreds of thousands of clones, 80% to 90% seen once. Germline V gene data show CDR1 as GTSNPN and CDR2 as SVGIG (reference sequence). With 0 bases clipped from V and 12 bases from J, the junction kept 12 bases outside the gene matches. The CDR3 is 14 amino acids. The receptor was isolated from a man younger than 30 in good health and CMV-seronegative. The rearrangement uses TRBV30 and TRBJ1-1; 8 positions agree with TRBD1. The sequencing sample was made of PBMCs. Here the CDR3 DNA reads TGTGCCTGGAGTGTATACCCACAGGGGGTCTTGACTTTCTTT. Translated, it gives CAWSVYPQGVLTFF. Supplemented by reference TRBV30 and TRBJ1-1, the full variable domain reads SQTIHQWPATLVQPVGSPLSLECTVEGTSNPNLYWYRQAAGRGLQLLFYSVGIGQISSEVPQNLSASRPQDRQFILSSKKLLLSDSGFYLCAWSVYPQGVLTFFGQGTRLTVV.